This T cell receptor beta chain was identified during a study of vaccination and CD4 T cells after COVID-19. Study in general: Overlapping peptides of the spike proteins of SARS-CoV-2, HCoV-NL63, HCoV-OC43 and HCoV-229E were used for cell stimulation. As control conditions, cultures were given either a CEFX pool serving as positive control, an HIV-1 Nef pool, or no peptide at all.

CDR1 and CDR2 from the germline V gene are MNHNS and SASEGT. CDR3 length: 16 residues. V lost 5 bases and J 0 bases, leaving 16 bases between the germline ends. The study sequenced cultured CD4+ T cell DNA using the Oncomine TCR Beta short-read assay. One entry per CDR3 protein results from TCRdb running MiXCR on the PCR reads. The sample lists some 16,000 distinct CDR3 sequences, roughly four fifths occurring once. In the case of this clonotype: Its cognate antigen is unknown.

As for treatment: roughly 10-day PBMC culture with coronavirus spike peptide pools or control peptides (ViraFEST assay). T cells were expanded with peptide pools, and expanded clonotypes were identified by TCR sequencing. The specimen was CD4+ T cells from blood, cultured in vitro, collected after SARS-CoV-2 vaccination. This chain uses TRBV6-1 with TRBJ1-1; perhaps TRBD1 as D (5 bases). The TCR sequence derives from a human donor who received a COVID-19 vaccine. The CDR3 protein is CASSPWTRMMNTEAFF. In DNA form, the CDR3 reads TGTGCCAGCAGTCCCTGGACACGGATGATGAACACTGAAGCTTTCTTT.